This TCR beta chain was profiled in a study of beta chain features in type 1 diabetes. General study points: Resolution of whether HLA type affects TCRB rearrangement was not achieved here. All four CD4+ subsets from Type 1 diabetes patients carried moderately but significantly shorter TCRB CDR3s.

As to this clone: Antigen specificity is unknown.

CD45RO/CCR7/CD25/CD127/CD95/CD27 separated CD4+ naive, central memory, regulatory and stem cell-like memory cells by sorting. Since all of the isolated RNA was reverse transcribed, expressed TCRB transcripts were what got sequenced. The protocol was immunoSEQ multiplex PCR, while the TCRdb copy is restricted to in-frame clones and leaves out a portion. This table holds 300,000 to 350,000 clones, approximately 15% found once. V lost 7 bases and J lost 7, with 22 bases in between. The V gene's germline CDR1 is GTSNPN and CDR2 SVGIG (reference sequence). The CDR3 extends over 14 amino acids. The sequence derives from a young woman with type 1 diabetes. Sequencing input: naive CD4+ T cells from blood. V gene TRBV30 combines with J gene TRBJ1-1, with D possibly matching TRBD1 (6 bases). Here the CDR3 DNA reads TGTGCCTCGGGACACCCAAATTCTCGGGATGAAGCTTTCTTT. This gives the protein CASGHPNSRDEAFF.